Sequencing of this T cell receptor (beta chain) was carried out in a study of a mutant IDH1 vaccine in newly diagnosed glioma. Time point described: baseline, week 1 (first vaccination visit). The treatment is: pre-vaccination baseline after standard-of-care therapy. Sequenced by immunoSEQ multiplex PCR; TCRdb stores in-frame clones only, minus some. This table has roughly 68,000 clones, less than 85% appearing once. V lost 0 bases to trimming and J lost 2 bases, with 8 bases between them. CDR3 size: 14 residues. The germline V gene encodes CDR1 MNHNY and CDR2 SVGAGI (reference sequence). V is TRBV6-6 and J is TRBJ2-7; weak D call: TRBD1 (5 bases). The sequencing here drew on PBMCs, taken from a glioma patient treated with radiotherapy, temozolomide or both. The clonotype was recovered from a man over 45 with glioma. The CDR3 sequence is CASSYSMGPYEQYF. As DNA, the CDR3 is TGTGCCAGCAGTTACTCGATGGGGCCCTACGAGCAGTACTTC.